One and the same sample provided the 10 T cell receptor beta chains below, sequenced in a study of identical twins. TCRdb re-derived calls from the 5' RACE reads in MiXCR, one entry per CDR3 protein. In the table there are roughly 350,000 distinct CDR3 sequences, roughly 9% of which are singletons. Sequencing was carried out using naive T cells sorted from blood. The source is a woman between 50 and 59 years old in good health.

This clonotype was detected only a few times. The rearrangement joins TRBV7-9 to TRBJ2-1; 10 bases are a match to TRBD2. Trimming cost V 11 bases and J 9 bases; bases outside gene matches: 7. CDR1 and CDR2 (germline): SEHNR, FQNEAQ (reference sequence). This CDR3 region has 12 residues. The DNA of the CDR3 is TGTGCCTCGATAGCGGGAGGAGGTGAGCAGTTCTTC. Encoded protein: CASIAGGGEQFF.

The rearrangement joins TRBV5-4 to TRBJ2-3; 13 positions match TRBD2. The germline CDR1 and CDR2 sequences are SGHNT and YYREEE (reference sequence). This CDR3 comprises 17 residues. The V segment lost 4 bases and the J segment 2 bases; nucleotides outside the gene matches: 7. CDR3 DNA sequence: TGTGCCAGCAGCCCTCAACTAGCGGGAGGGATCACAGATACGCAGTATTTT. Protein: CASSPQLAGGITDTQYF.

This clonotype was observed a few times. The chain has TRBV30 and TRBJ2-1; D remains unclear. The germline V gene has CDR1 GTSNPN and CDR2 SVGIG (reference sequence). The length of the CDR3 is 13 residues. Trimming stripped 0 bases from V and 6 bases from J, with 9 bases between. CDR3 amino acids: CAWSVSLVNEQFF. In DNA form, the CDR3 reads TGTGCCTGGAGTGTAAGCCTAGTCAATGAGCAGTTCTTC.

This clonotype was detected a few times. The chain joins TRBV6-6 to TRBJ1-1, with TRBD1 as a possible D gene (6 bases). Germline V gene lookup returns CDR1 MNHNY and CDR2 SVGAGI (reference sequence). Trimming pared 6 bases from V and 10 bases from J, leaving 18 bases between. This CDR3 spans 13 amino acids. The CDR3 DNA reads TGTGCCAGCAGCCCCAAGGGGACATCAATAGCTTTCTTT. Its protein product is CASSPKGTSIAFF.

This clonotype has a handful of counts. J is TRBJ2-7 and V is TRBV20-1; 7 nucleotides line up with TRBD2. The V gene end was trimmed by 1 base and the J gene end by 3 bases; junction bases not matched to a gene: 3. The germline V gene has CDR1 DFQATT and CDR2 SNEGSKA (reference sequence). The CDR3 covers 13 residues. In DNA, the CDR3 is TGCAGTGCTAGAGGTCTAGCGGTCTACGAGCAGTACTTC. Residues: CSARGLAVYEQYF.

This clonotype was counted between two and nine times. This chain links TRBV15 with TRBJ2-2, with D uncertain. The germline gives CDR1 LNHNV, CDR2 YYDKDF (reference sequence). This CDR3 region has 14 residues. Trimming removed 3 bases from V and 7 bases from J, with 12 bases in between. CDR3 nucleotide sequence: TGTGCCACCAGCAGCCGGGCCCTACTCGGGGAGCTGTTTTTT. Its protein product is CATSSRALLGELFF. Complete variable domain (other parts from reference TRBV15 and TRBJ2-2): DAMVIQNPRYQVTQFGKPVTLSCSQTLNHNVMYWYQQKSSQAPKLLFHYYDKDFNNEADTPDNFQSRRPNTSFCFLDIRSPGLGDTAMYLCATSSRALLGELFFGEGSRLTVL.

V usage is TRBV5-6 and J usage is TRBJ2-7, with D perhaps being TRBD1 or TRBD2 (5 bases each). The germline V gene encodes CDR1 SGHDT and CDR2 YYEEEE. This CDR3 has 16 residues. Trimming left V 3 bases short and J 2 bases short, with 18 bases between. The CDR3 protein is CASSWGSLGATYEQYF. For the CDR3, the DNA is TGTGCCAGCAGCTGGGGGTCCCTAGGGGCCACCTACGAGCAGTACTTC.

CDR3 sequence reads: CASSLVGGRGTQYF. DNA of the CDR3: TGTGCCAGCAGCTTAGTAGGCGGGAGGGGTACGCAGTATTTT. The genes are TRBV11-3 and TRBJ2-3; TRBD2 aligns across 9 bases. Germline-derived CDR1 and CDR2 are SGHNT and YENEEA. V shed 1 base, J shed 8 bases, and the junction held 4 bases outside the gene matches. The CDR3 sequence is 14 residues long.

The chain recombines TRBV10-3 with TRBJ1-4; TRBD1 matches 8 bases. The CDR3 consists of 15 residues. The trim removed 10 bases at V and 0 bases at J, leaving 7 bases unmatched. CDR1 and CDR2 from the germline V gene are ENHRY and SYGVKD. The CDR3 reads CATKDRATTNEKLFF. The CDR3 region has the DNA TGTGCCACCAAGGACAGGGCTACAACTAATGAAAAACTGTTTTTT.

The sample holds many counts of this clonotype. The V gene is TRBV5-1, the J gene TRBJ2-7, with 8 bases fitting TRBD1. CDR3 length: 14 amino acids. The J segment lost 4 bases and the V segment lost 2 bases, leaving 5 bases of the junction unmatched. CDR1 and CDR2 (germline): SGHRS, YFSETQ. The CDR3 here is CASSFATGGYEQYF. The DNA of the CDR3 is TGCGCCAGCAGCTTCGCTACAGGGGGATACGAGCAGTACTTC.